A single T cell receptor beta chain is shown here with its context. The sample carries other DNA sequences with the same CDR3. Germline V CDR1 and CDR2: SGHTA, FQGNSA. The V and J ends lost 0 bases and 1 base respectively, with 7 bases between them. The CDR3 loop spans 14 amino acids. The study ran its PCR with 60 Vbeta and 13 Jbeta primers. The method was immunoSEQ multiplex PCR; TCRdb's version includes in-frame clones alone and lacks a portion of them. The table records 93,000 or so clones, roughly 80% of them present only once. These data are taken from a study of cytomegalovirus exposure and HLA in healthy donors.

Specimen: PBMCs. The TCR sequence derives from a man aged 45-65 years in good health and CMV-seropositive. The chain is built from TRBV7-2 and TRBJ2-7; maybe TRBD2 (5 bases). In nucleotides, the CDR3 is TGTGCCAGCAGCTTAGCCCGGGGTTCCTACGAGCAGTACTTC. This encodes CASSLARGSYEQYF.